This entry lists 31 T cell receptor beta chains sequenced from one sample in a study of CD8+CD57+ T cells in acquired aplastic anemia. Patients included in sequencing had previously demonstrated CD8+CD57+ cell expansion by flow cytometry. The template for TCR beta VDJ and CDR3 sequence profiling was genomic DNA. Each CDR3 protein is one row after TCRdb ran MiXCR on the reads. The top ten hold approximately 7.8% of the sample, which has fewer than 250,000 distinct CDR3 sequences, around half seen once. The sequenced sample was sorted CD4+, CD8+, or CD8+CD57+ T cells (not recorded which) from PBMCs. The source of these receptors is a human donor with aplastic anemia.

This sequence joins TRBV20-1 and TRBJ2-1, with 8 bases aligning to TRBD2. The CDR3 has 14 residues. V was clipped by 3 bases and J by 5 bases; unmatched bases: 6. Germline-derived CDR1 and CDR2 are DFQATT and SNEGSKA (reference sequence). The CDR3 DNA reads TGCAGTGCTAGCATCGGGAGGGCCCACAATGAGCAGTTCTTC. Its translation is CSASIGRAHNEQFF.

This clonotype has a count of ten or more. The V call is TRBV5-1, the J call TRBJ2-7; the D gene is possibly TRBD2 (5 bases). The germline V gene encodes CDR1 SGHRS and CDR2 YFSETQ. The CDR3 runs to 14 residues. V was trimmed by 1 base and J by 0 bases, leaving 8 bases between them. Here the CDR3 reads CASSLKRDSYEQYF. DNA for the CDR3: TGCGCCAGCAGCTTGAAACGGGACTCCTACGAGCAGTACTTC.

V is TRBV10-3 and J is TRBJ1-1; TRBD1 matches at 9 bases. The CDR3 loop spans 12 amino acids. CDR1 is ENHRY and CDR2 is SYGVKD in the germline V gene. V shed 6 bases, J shed 5 bases, and the junction held 1 base outside the gene matches. The CDR3 protein is CAIRTGGTEAFF. For the CDR3, the DNA is TGTGCCATCAGGACAGGGGGGACTGAAGCTTTCTTT.

The rearrangement links TRBV7-8 to TRBJ2-7; no reliable D call. The germline gives CDR1 SGHVS, CDR2 FQNEAQ. This CDR3 is 14 amino acids long. V shed 4 bases and J shed 8 bases, with 18 bases lying between them. This CDR3 is CASSSPLKLRKQYF. CDR3 nucleotides: TGTGCCAGCAGCTCTCCCCTTAAACTTAGGAAGCAGTACTTC.

This clonotype was recorded many times. V and J are TRBV2 and TRBJ2-7; TRBD1 matches at 11 bases. This CDR3 is built from 15 residues. V shed 11 bases and J 3 bases; nucleotides not matched to a gene: 12. CDR1 and CDR2 from the germline V gene are SNHLY and FYNNEI. As DNA, the CDR3 is TGTGCCGCGAGTATGGGGACAGGGGGTGTCTACGAGCAGTACTTC. It codes for CAASMGTGGVYEQYF.

There are many counts of this clonotype. The rearrangement uses TRBV7-8 and TRBJ2-2; 12 nucleotides match TRBD2. Germline V gene lookup returns CDR1 SGHVS and CDR2 FQNEAQ. V lost 3 bases, J lost 4 bases, and 9 bases stayed unmatched. The CDR3 covers 18 residues. CDR3 protein: CASSLTGLAGITTGELFF. CDR3 sequence (DNA): TGTGCCAGCAGCTTGACAGGACTAGCGGGGATTACCACCGGGGAGCTGTTTTTT.

This clonotype came up many times. The V gene is TRBV6-5, the J gene TRBJ1-1; D possibly corresponds to TRBD1 (5 bases). The V and J ends lost 1 base and 8 bases respectively, with 17 bases between them. Germline-derived CDR1 and CDR2 are MNHEY and SVGAGI. The CDR3 is 15 residues long. CDR3 bases: TGTGCCAGCAGTTACTACTCCGGGACGAACAAAGAAGCTTTCTTT. It yields the protein CASSYYSGTNKEAFF.

Only a few counts were recorded for this clonotype. This rearrangement joins TRBV7-2 to TRBJ2-7; D is undetermined. The V gene lost 5 bases and the J gene lost 4 bases, with 9 bases spanning the gap. The CDR3 has 12 residues. Germline CDR1 and CDR2: SGHTA and FQGNSA. The chain's CDR3 is CASSPTIYEQYF. The CDR3 DNA is TGTGCCAGCAGCCCCACTATTTACGAGCAGTACTTC.

This clonotype was seen a handful of times. The genes are TRBV6-5 and TRBJ2-7; a weak D match, TRBD2 (7 bases). The CDR3 loop spans 13 amino acids. Germline lookup yields CDR1 MNHEY and CDR2 SVGAGI. V was pared by 5 bases and J by 5 bases, with 13 bases between. DNA of the CDR3: TGTGCCAGCAGTGGGGGGGGCATCCACGAGCAGTACTTC. Protein: CASSGGGIHEQYF.

The table lists this clonotype with many counts. This rearrangement joins TRBV13 to TRBJ2-2; D uncertain. This CDR3 has 13 residues. V lost 5 bases and J 7 bases, leaving 11 bases between the germline ends. CDR1 is PRHDT and CDR2 is FYEKMQ in the germline V gene (reference sequence). This chain's CDR3 is CASSLGWGGELFF. CDR3 sequence (DNA): TGTGCCAGCAGCCTCGGCTGGGGCGGGGAGCTGTTTTTT.

This clonotype was counted ten times or more. This sequence joins TRBV9 and TRBJ2-1; possibly TRBD2 for D (5 bases). This CDR3 is built from 15 residues. V was trimmed by 0 bases and J by 1 base, leaving 8 bases between them. Per the germline V gene, CDR1 is SGDLS and CDR2 is YYNGEE. CDR3 in amino acids: CASSVAGESYNEQFF. The CDR3 bases are TGTGCCAGCAGCGTAGCCGGGGAGTCCTACAATGAGCAGTTCTTC.

This clonotype was seen more than once but under ten times. The chain joins TRBV27 to TRBJ1-2, with no clear D. Trimming took off 2 bases at V and 0 bases at J, with 7 bases between the two ends. CDR1 is MNHEY and CDR2 is SMNVEV in the germline V gene (reference sequence). CDR3 length equals 14 residues. Here the CDR3 reads CASSLTQPNYGYTF. The CDR3 DNA is TGTGCCAGCAGTTTAACACAACCTAACTATGGCTACACCTTC.

This clonotype was counted many times. This chain connects TRBV5-1 to TRBJ1-3, with D tentatively TRBD1 (5 bases). Trimming removed 1 base from V and 4 bases from J, with 18 bases in between. Germline V gene lookup returns CDR1 SGHRS and CDR2 YFSETQ. The CDR3 runs 17 residues. CDR3 sequence (DNA): TGCGCCAGCAGCTTGAAAGCGAGTGGGGGAATCGGAAACACCATATATTTT. It encodes CASSLKASGGIGNTIYF.

As for this clonotype: This could be a read error, since a much larger clone is one nucleotide away. Since no conserved phenylalanine or tryptophan closes the CDR3, a read error is the likely cause. The V and J genes are TRBV7-6 and TRBJ2-7; a weak D match, TRBD2 (7 bases). Trimming took off 5 bases at V and 6 bases at J, with 17 bases between the two ends. The germline gives CDR1 SGHVS, CDR2 FNYEAQ. The CDR3 length is 14 residues. In nucleotides, the CDR3 is TGTGCCAGCAGCGTAGAAGGGGGGGCGGGCGAGCAGTACCTC. Residues: CASSVEGGAGEQYL.

This clonotype appeared many times. In this CDR3 the conserved last residue, phenylalanine or tryptophan, is missing, so a read error is likely. The J gene is TRBJ1-1, the V gene TRBV4-1, with D hard to call. V was trimmed by 2 bases and J by 2 bases, leaving 6 bases between them. CDR3 size: 13 residues. Germline CDR1 reads MGHRA; CDR2 reads YSYEKL. This CDR3 reads CASSQNANTEAFI. The CDR3 DNA follows: TGCGCCAGCAGCCAAAATGCTAACACTGAAGCTTTCATT.

In regard to this clonotype: This could be a read error, since a much larger clone is one nucleotide away. The chain joins TRBV19 to TRBJ2-1, with D possibly matching TRBD2 (6 bases). The CDR3 has 13 residues. The V gene lost 5 bases and the J gene lost 6 bases, with 11 bases spanning the gap. Per the germline V gene, CDR1 is LNHDA and CDR2 is SQIVND (reference sequence). The CDR3 DNA reads TGTGCCAGTAGTTTGGGGGGAAGCAATGAGCAGTTCTTC. The encoded protein is CASSLGGSNEQFF.

On this clonotype itself: Since a much larger clone is just one base distant, this may be a read error. The CDR3 sequence is CASSSAREQETQYF. The DNA for the CDR3 is TGCGCCAGCAGCTCGGCCCGGGAGCAAGAGACCCAGTACTTC. This chain joins TRBV5-1 and TRBJ2-5, with D possibly TRBD2 on 6 matching bases. Germline CDR1 SGHRS, CDR2 YFSETQ. V was shortened by 3 bases and J by 2 bases, with 11 bases between the two germline ends. The CDR3 spans 14 residues.

This clonotype was picked up many times. The genes are TRBV19 and TRBJ2-3; 12 bases line up with TRBD2. The germline V gene has CDR1 LNHDA and CDR2 SQIVND (reference sequence). This CDR3 spans 15 amino acids. Trimming cost V 4 bases and J 3 bases; bases outside gene matches: 2. The CDR3 region is CASSTSGRATDTQYF. CDR3 coding DNA: TGTGCCAGTAGTACTAGCGGGAGGGCAACAGATACGCAGTATTTT.

DNA for the CDR3: TGTGCCAGCAGTGATGGTGCTAGCGGGGGGGCTAGCACAGATACGCAGTATTTT. This encodes CASSDGASGGASTDTQYF. V usage is TRBV2 and J usage is TRBJ2-3; 12 bases map to TRBD2. CDR1 is SNHLY and CDR2 is FYNNEI in the germline V gene. CDR3 length equals 18 residues. Trimming at V came to 3 bases and at J to 0 bases, leaving 7 bases not matched to a gene.

The V gene is TRBV19, the J gene TRBJ2-7; TRBD1 matches at 8 bases. This CDR3 contains 12 residues. The germline V gene encodes CDR1 LNHDA and CDR2 SQIVND (reference sequence). With 9 bases clipped from V and 5 bases from J, the junction kept 6 bases outside the gene matches. CDR3 sequence reads: CASEQGVDEQYF. The DNA for the CDR3 is TGTGCCAGCGAACAGGGGGTCGACGAGCAGTACTTC.

A single count supports this clonotype. A junction end diverges from the germline sequence, so it may reflect a read error. V gene TRBV2 combines with J gene TRBJ2-7; D uncertain. Per germline, CDR1 SNHLY and CDR2 FYNNEI. This CDR3 region has 9 residues. The CDR3 spells CASSPGPHF. The DNA for the CDR3 is TGTGCCAGCAGTCCAGGTCCCCACTTC.

The chain links TRBV29-1 to TRBJ1-2; D remains unclear. Looked up from germline, CDR1 is SQVTM and CDR2 is ANQGSEA. Trimming removed 5 bases from V and 8 bases from J, with 6 bases in between. The CDR3 totals 9 residues. The CDR3 region is CSVSEGYTF. The DNA for the CDR3 is TGCAGCGTTTCGGAGGGCTACACCTTC. The complete variable domain, with remaining parts taken from reference TRBV29-1 and TRBJ1-2, reads SAVISQKPSRDICQRGTSLTIQCQVDSQVTMMFWYRQQPGQSLTLIATANQGSEATYESGFVIDKFPISRPNLTFSTLTVSNMSPEDSSIYLCSVSEGYTFGSGTRLTVV.

The chain is built from TRBV7-2 and TRBJ2-7; 7 bases line up with TRBD1. Germline assignment: CDR1 SGHTA and CDR2 FQGNSA. This CDR3 comprises 13 residues. Trimming took 2 bases from V and 7 from J; bases not matched to a gene: 5. The CDR3 DNA sequence: TGTGCCAGCAGCTTAAGGGGGCGGCTAGAGCAGTACGTC. Residues: CASSLRGRLEQYV.

This clonotype was observed a handful of times. The V and J genes are TRBV19 and TRBJ1-6; perhaps TRBD1 as D (5 bases). This CDR3 spans 14 amino acids. Germline CDR1 LNHDA, CDR2 SQIVND (reference sequence). V was shortened by 7 bases and J by 9 bases, with 16 bases between the two germline ends. CDR3 bases: TGTGCCAGTACCCCTGGGGCGGAAAGTTCACCCCTCCACTTT. Translating gives CASTPGAESSPLHF.

The chain couples TRBV20-1 to TRBJ1-1, with 9 bases lining up with TRBD1. Germline CDR1 and CDR2: DFQATT and SNEGSKA (reference sequence). The CDR3 length is 15 residues. V shed 0 bases and J 3 bases; nucleotides not matched to a gene: 5. CDR3 amino acids: CSARDWGQGYTEAFF. In DNA form, the CDR3 reads TGCAGTGCTAGAGATTGGGGACAGGGCTACACTGAAGCTTTCTTT.

The J gene is TRBJ2-1, the V gene TRBV7-6, with 14 bases aligning to TRBD2. Unmatched junction bases numbered 8, after V lost 6 bases and J lost 7 bases. The CDR3 totals 16 residues. Germline lookup yields CDR1 SGHVS and CDR2 FNYEAQ. CDR3 DNA: TGTGCCAGCAGTAGACTAGCGGGGGGGCTTCTGAATGAGCAGTTCTTC. Translation gives CASSRLAGGLLNEQFF.

This clonotype showed up many times. The chain links TRBV4-1 to TRBJ2-2; a weak D match, TRBD2 (6 bases). CDR1 is MGHRA and CDR2 is YSYEKL in the germline V gene. V was clipped by 8 bases and J by 0 bases, with 13 bases between them. CDR3 length: 15 amino acids. The CDR3: CASHQRVTNTGELFF. Here the CDR3 DNA reads TGCGCCAGCCACCAGCGGGTTACGAACACCGGGGAGCTGTTTTTT.

This clonotype occurred a few times. The chain uses TRBV27 and TRBJ2-3; perhaps TRBD1 as D (6 bases). CDR3 length: 15 residues. Germline values: CDR1 MNHEY, CDR2 SMNVEV (reference sequence). The V gene lost 8 bases and the J gene lost 0 bases, with 15 bases spanning the gap. CDR3 region: CASRLDSPSTDTQYF. In DNA, the CDR3 is TGTGCCAGCCGTCTGGACAGCCCTAGCACAGATACGCAGTATTTT.

This clonotype was counted between two and nine times. A much larger clone is a single base away; this may be a read error. The chain links TRBV4-3 to TRBJ2-7, with TRBD1 identical over 7 bases. Germline V CDR1 and CDR2: LGHNA, YSLEER. The CDR3 is 15 amino acids. CDR3: CASGQGRQGAYEQYF. CDR3 coding DNA: TGCGCCAGCGGCCAAGGGAGACAGGGCGCCTACGAGCAGTACTTC.

This clonotype was counted at least ten times. The chain has TRBV11-3 and TRBJ1-3; D unclear. Germline values: CDR1 SGHNT, CDR2 YENEEA. Trimming pared 2 bases from V and 3 bases from J, leaving 14 bases between. The CDR3 extends over 16 amino acids. CDR3 bases: TGTGCCAGCAGCTTAAGGCGGGAATTTTTTGGAAACACCATATATTTT. It encodes CASSLRREFFGNTIYF. Based on the CDR3 plus reference TRBV11-3 and TRBJ1-3, the full variable domain is EAGVVQSPRYKIIEKKQPVAFWCNPISGHNTLYWYLQNLGQGPELLIRYENEEAVDDSQLPKDRFSAERLKGVDSTLKIQPAELGDSAVYLCASSLRREFFGNTIYFGEGSWLTVV.

This clonotype was picked up many times. The J gene is TRBJ2-7, the V gene TRBV4-3; 10 nucleotides agree with TRBD1. With V trimmed by 2 bases and J by 6 bases, 10 bases remained unmatched. From germline, CDR1 is LGHNA and CDR2 YSLEER. The CDR3 spans 16 residues. CDR3 nucleotide sequence: TGCGCCAGCAGCCAACAAGTCGACAGGGGGCAAGGCGAGCAGTACTTC. Its translation is CASSQQVDRGQGEQYF.